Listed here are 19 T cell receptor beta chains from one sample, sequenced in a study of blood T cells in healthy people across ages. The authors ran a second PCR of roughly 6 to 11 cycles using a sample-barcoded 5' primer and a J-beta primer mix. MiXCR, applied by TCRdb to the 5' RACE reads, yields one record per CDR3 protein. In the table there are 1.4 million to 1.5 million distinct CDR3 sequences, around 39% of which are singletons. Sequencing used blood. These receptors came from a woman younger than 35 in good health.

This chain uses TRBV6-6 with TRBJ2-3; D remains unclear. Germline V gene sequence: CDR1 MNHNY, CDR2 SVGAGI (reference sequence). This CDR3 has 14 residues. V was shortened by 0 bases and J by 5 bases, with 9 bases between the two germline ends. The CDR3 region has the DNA TGTGCCAGCAGTTACTCGATGTTTGGAGATACGCAGTATTTT. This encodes CASSYSMFGDTQYF.

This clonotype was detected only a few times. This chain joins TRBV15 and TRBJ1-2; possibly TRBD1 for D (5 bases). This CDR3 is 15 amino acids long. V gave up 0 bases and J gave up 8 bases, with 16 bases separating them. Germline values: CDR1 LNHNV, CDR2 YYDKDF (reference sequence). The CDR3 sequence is CATSRDDTGGEGYTF. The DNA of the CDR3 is TGTGCCACCAGCAGAGATGATACAGGAGGGGAAGGCTACACCTTC.

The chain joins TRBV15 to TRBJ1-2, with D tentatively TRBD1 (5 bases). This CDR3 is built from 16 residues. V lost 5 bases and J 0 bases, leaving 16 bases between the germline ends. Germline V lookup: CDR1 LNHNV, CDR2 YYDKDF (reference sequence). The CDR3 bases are TGTGCCACCAGCCCGTCACGGGGCGGAGCTAACTATGGCTACACCTTC. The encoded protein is CATSPSRGGANYGYTF.

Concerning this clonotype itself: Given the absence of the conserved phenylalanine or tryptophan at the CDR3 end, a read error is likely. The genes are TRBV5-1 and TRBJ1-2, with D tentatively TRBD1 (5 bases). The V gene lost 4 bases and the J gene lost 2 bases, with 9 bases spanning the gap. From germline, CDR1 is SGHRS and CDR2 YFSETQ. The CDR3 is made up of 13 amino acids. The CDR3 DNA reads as TGCGCCAGCAGCCCTGACAGCAACTATGGCTACACCGTC. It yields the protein CASSPDSNYGYTV.

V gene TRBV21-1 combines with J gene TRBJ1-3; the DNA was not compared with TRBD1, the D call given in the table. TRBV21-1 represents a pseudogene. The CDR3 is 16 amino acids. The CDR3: CASSNYRTRVGNTIYF. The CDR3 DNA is TGTGCCAGCAGCAACTACAGGACCCGAGTCGGGAACACCATATATTTT.

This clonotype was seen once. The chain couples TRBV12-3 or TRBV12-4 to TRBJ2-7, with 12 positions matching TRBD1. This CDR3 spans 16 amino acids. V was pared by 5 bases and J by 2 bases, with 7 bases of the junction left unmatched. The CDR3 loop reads CASSPGDRGLPYEQYF. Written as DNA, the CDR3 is TGTGCCAGCAGTCCTGGGGACAGGGGGCTTCCCTACGAGCAGTACTTC.

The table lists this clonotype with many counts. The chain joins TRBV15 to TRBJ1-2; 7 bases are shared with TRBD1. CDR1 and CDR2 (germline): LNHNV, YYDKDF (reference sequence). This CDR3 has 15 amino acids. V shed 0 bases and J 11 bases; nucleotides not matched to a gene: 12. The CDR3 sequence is CATSRDREGGNEYTF. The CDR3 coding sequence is TGTGCCACCAGCAGAGATCGGGAAGGGGGCAACGAATACACCTTC. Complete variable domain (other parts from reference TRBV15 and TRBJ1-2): DAMVIQNPRYQVTQFGKPVTLSCSQTLNHNVMYWYQQKSSQAPKLLFHYYDKDFNNEADTPDNFQSRRPNTSFCFLDIRSPGLGDTAMYLCATSRDREGGNEYTFGSGTRLTVV.

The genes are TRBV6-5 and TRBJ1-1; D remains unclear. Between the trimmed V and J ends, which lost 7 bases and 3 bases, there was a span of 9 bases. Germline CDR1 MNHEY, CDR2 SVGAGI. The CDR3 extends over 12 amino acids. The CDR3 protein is CASIYRDTEAFF. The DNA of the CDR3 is TGTGCCAGCATCTACAGAGACACTGAAGCTTTCTTT.

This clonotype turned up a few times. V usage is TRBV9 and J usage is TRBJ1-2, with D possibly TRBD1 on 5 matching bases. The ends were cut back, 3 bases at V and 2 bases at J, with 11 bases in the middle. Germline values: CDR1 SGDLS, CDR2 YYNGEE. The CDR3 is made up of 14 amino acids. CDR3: CASSATGSNYGYTF. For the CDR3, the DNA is TGTGCCAGCAGCGCCACAGGATCGAACTATGGCTACACCTTC.

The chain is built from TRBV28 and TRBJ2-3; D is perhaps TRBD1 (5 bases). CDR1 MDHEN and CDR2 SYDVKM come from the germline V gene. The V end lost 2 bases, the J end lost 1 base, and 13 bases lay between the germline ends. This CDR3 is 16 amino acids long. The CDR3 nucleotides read TGTGCCAGCAGTTTAAGACAGTCTGGTGGCACAGATACGCAGTATTTT. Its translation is CASSLRQSGGTDTQYF. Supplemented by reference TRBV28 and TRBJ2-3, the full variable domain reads DVKVTQSSRYLVKRTGEKVFLECVQDMDHENMFWYRQDPGLGLRLIYFSYDVKMKEKGDIPEGYSVSREKKERFSLILESASTNQTSMYLCASSLRQSGGTDTQYFGPGTRLTVL.

CDR3 region: CASSLNLSPATYNEQFF. CDR3 DNA sequence: TGTGCCAGCAGCTTAAATCTCTCCCCAGCGACCTACAATGAGCAGTTCTTC. This chain links TRBV13 with TRBJ2-1; D unresolved. Germline loops: CDR1 PRHDT, CDR2 FYEKMQ (reference sequence). The length of the CDR3 is 17 residues. Between the trimmed V and J ends, which lost 2 bases and 2 bases, there was a span of 16 bases.

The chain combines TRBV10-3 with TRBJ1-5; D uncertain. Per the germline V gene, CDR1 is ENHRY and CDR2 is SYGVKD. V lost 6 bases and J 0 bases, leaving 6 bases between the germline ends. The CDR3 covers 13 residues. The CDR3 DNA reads TGTGCCATCAGGGGCGATAGCAATCAGCCCCAGCATTTT. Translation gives CAIRGDSNQPQHF.

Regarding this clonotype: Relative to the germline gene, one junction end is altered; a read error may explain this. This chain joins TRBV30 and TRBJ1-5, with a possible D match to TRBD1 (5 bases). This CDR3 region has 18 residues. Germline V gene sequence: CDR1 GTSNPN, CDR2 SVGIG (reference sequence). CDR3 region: CAWSVLRSGRNSNQSQHF. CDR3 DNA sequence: TGTGCCTGGAGTGTACTCCGGTCAGGGCGTAATAGCAATCAGTCCCAGCATTTT.

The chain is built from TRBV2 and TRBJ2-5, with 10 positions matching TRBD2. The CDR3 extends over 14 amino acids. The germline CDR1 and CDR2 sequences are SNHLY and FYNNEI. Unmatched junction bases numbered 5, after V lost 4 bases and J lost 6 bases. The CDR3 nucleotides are TGTGCCAGCAGTGGACTAGCGGGTAAAAAGACCCAGTACTTC. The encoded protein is CASSGLAGKKTQYF.

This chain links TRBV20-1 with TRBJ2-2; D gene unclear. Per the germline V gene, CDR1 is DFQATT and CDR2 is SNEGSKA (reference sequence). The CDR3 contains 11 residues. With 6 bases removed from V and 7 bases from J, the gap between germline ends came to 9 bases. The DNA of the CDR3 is TGCAGTGCCGTAGAGTTCGGGGAGCTGTTTTTT. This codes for CSAVEFGELFF.

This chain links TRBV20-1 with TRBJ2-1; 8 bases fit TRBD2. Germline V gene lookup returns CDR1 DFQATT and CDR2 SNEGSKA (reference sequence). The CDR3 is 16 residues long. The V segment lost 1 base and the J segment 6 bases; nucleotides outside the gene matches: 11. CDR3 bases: TGCAGTGCTAGAGCCCCGGGACTAGTGACTAGCAATGAGCAGTTCTTC. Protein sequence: CSARAPGLVTSNEQFF.

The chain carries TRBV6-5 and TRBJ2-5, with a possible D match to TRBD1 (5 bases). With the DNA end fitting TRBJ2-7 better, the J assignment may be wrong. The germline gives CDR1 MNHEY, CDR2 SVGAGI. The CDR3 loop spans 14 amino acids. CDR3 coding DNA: TGTGCCAGCAGTTATAGTACAGGCGCCTACGAGCAGTACTTC. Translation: CASSYSTGAYEQYF.

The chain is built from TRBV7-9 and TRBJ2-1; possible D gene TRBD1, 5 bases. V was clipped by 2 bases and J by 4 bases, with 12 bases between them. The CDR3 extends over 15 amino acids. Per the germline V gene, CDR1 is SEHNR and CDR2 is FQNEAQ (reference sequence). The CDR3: CASSLQGLGYNEQFF. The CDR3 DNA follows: TGTGCCAGCAGCTTACAGGGTTTAGGGTACAATGAGCAGTTCTTC.

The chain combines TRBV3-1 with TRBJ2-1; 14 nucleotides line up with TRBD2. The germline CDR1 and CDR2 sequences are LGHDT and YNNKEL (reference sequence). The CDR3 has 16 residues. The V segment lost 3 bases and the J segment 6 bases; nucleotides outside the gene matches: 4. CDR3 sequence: CASSHQGTSGGNEQFF. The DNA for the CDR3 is TGTGCCAGCAGCCATCAAGGGACTAGCGGGGGCAATGAGCAGTTCTTC.